This T cell receptor beta chain came from a study of T-cell reconstitution after alpha-beta-depleted transplantation in children. CDR3 length: 14 amino acids. V gave up 6 bases and J gave up 6 bases; unmatched junction bases: 5. The TCRbeta library incorporated unique molecular identifiers. TCRdb called the PCR reads again in MiXCR, with one record for every CDR3 protein. The top ten clones hold more than 2.5% of a sample with just under 550,000 distinct CDR3 sequences, 15% to 20% of them seen once. The specimen was PBMCs from the stem cell graft donor, collected from the stem cell graft. This clonotype was obtained from a human donor who donated a stem cell graft to a child with acute lymphoblastic leukemia. The chain carries TRBV12-3 or TRBV12-4 and TRBJ2-2; 9 bases line up with TRBD1. The CDR3 nucleotides are TGTGCCAGCAGACGCGGACAGGGGTCCGGGGAGCTGTTTTTT. Encoded protein: CASRRGQGSGELFF.